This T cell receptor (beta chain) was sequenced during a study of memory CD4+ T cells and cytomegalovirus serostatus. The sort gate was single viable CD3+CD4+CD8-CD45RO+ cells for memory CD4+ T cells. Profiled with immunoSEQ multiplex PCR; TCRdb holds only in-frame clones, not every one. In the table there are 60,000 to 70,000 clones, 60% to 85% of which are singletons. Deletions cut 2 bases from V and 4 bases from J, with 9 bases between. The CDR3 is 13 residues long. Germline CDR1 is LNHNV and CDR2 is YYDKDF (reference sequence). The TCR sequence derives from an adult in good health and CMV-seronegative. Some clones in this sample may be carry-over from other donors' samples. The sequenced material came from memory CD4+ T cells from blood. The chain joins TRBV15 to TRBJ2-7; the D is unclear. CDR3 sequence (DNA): TGTGCCACCAGCAGATCCGTAGATTACGAGCAGTACTTC. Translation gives CATSRSVDYEQYF.